The source of this T cell receptor beta chain is a study of cytomegalovirus exposure and HLA in healthy donors (dated by TCRdb to 2015 to 2018). About the study as a whole: An earlier analysis of about 560 of the donors reported under 300 Gb of sequence data and about 120 million unique TCR beta sequences obtained from around 170 million T cells. HLA typing included class I and class II loci at four-digit resolution. In a later genetic analysis, genome-wide SNP genotypes for about three fifths of the 666 donors were used, and that subset was treated as a discovery cohort. Rather than drawing on any new phenotypic data, the later analysis identified candidate immune exposures from TCR beta sequences and the way those sequences occurred across donors. A later analysis re-examined previously published TCR beta repertoires from 610 or so donors and added high-resolution HLA genotyping to investigate patterns of TCR occurrence. In an earlier analysis of roughly 540 of the donors, high-throughput TCR beta sequencing was used to judge whether each TCR beta V gene segment behaved as functional or pseudogenic. Roughly 300 gigabases of sequencing data and 75 million to 85 million unique TCR sequences made up an early release that covered several hundred HLA-typed donors. Because of strong linkage in the cohort, five DR-DQ haplotypes were treated as single units for association and clustering. The study profiled the T cell repertoires of 550 to 700 subjects by immunosequencing and related them to cytomegalovirus serostatus. To predict cytomegalovirus infection status, the study brought together high-throughput TCR immunosequencing, statistical association of individual TCRs with disease status, and machine learning. The genetic ancestry cluster associated with self-reported Caucasian donors included about 84% of the roughly 380 genotyped donors. Typing coverage differed by locus: A, B, C, DRB1 and DQB1 were typed in roughly 629-630 donors, DQA1 in about 550, DPA1 in over 600, and DPB1 in 400 to 490. Donor age, sex, ethnicity and CMV serostatus were compiled together with the repertoire data. Along with the roughly 710-subject first cohort, a separate validation cohort of over a hundred different subjects was used. On average, around 230,000 unique TCR beta nucleotide sequences were sequenced per donor among 398 genotyped donors of the cohort, with about 17% of those sequences being non-productive. Every discovery cohort repertoire had been produced on one sequencing platform. The aim of the study was to test whether cataloging public T cell receptors could identify signatures of past pathogen exposure. Beyond this particular receptor, the publication reports: A further reported finding was that TCR beta sequences accurately predicted the HLA-A and HLA-B alleles for most subjects in the first cohort. In an earlier analysis of 587 of the donors, most TCR beta V segments were observed in productive rearrangements about 90% or about 30% of the time, broadly matching IMGT annotations. In a later analysis, several top co-occurrence clusters were reported to appear linked to parvovirus B19, influenza, CMV and Epstein-Barr virus. A total of some 180 TCR beta chains were listed by the study as associated with cytomegalovirus. Some IMGT-functional V segments, including TRBV6-2 and TRBV6-3, could not be distinguished by the 87-base-pair reads and were therefore excluded. In a later genetic analysis, a missense DCLRE1C variant was associated with V-gene and J-gene trimming of TCR beta chains, and the association was replicated in an independent cohort. In vitro tests confirmed that three of the cytomegalovirus-associated TCR beta chains recognize cytomegalovirus antigens. In this cohort, only TCR beta chains were sequenced, and detectable features were limited by the absence of alpha or paired-chain data. Presence/absence analyses assumed roughly uniform sequencing depth across donors, an assumption that may not hold. A later genetic analysis reported fewer N-insertions in productive TCRs among donors in an Asian-associated ancestry cluster than the approximately 700-donor mean. A cluster of highly shared sequence variants was judged likely to represent a technical artifact of the sequencing pipeline. In a later analysis, most CMV-associated TCR beta chains were found to appear HLA-restricted, with HLA associations seemingly driven largely by CMV exposure. Correlated functional status among segregating V segments might be attributable to linkage disequilibrium, but an unknown experimental factor could not be ruled out. While some public TCRs were present in many individuals, most TCR sequences turned up only very rarely across donors. For the cohort, immune exposure information was limited to CMV serostatus. A later analysis found that HLA-associated TCR beta chains were more clonally expanded and had lower generation probabilities than equally common non-associated chains. The earlier analysis of approximately 540 of the donors excluded approximately 15 rarely observed V segments, including chromosome 9 orphons, because counts were too low. Specific HLA alleles were associated with 15,000 to 20,000 TCR beta sequences at a false discovery rate of 0.05 in a later analysis. HLA typing was unavailable for some donors at each locus, so association tests used only the typed subset. In both the original and validation cohorts, the classifier was reported to diagnose cytomegalovirus status with high specificity and sensitivity. According to a later analysis, TCR association rates differed among HLA loci, with DRB1 alleles showing the most associated TCRs and HLA-C alleles showing the fewest. When HLA alleles, especially DR and DQ, strongly co-occurred, attributing TCR associations to individual alleles was difficult. The authors suggested that the approach could potentially be extended to other disease states and immunological phenotypes.

To prepare the library, the immunoSEQ multiplex PCR assay was applied. For the multiplex PCR, a mixture combining 60 forward primers for TCR Vbeta segments and 13 reverse primers for TCR Jbeta segments was used. The CDR3 region of rearranged TCR beta genes was amplified from genomic DNA by a multiplex PCR assay. Amplified TCR beta libraries were sequenced as 87-base-pair reads on the Illumina HiSeq System. In the authors' own workflow: In a later analysis, roughly 80 million unique TCR beta chains were counted across the 666 repertoires, and around 10 million of these chains were shared by at least two donors. Raw reads were error-corrected and collapsed into unique sequences by a nearest-neighbor algorithm in which closely related sequences were merged to remove PCR and sequencing errors. Alignment of CDR3 sequences to IMGT reference sequences was used to assign V, D and J gene segments. For a sequence to be retained, a match of at least six nucleotides was required to both a V gene segment and a J gene segment. A rearrangement was called productive if the CDR3 had no stop codons and remained in frame with V and J, and every other rearrangement was called non-productive. Following IMGT convention, CDR3 was defined as the stretch from the second conserved V-encoded cysteine up to the conserved J-encoded phenylalanine. Sequences without an unambiguous match to a single V gene segment were excluded from the earlier analysis of approximately 600 of the donors. An earlier analysis of several hundred of the donors called V segments functional above 56.7% productive rearrangements and segregating when the between-donor standard deviation exceeded 5%. A statistical classification framework was built for diagnosing cytomegalovirus status from the catalog of TCR beta chain sequences. V and J gene assignment, in a later analysis, came from comparing TCR nucleotide sequences with IMGT/GENE-DB human TR gene sequences. A later analysis assigned CDR3 sequences and most-parsimonious VDJ recombination scenarios with the TCRdist pipeline. A later analysis defined each TCR beta chain by its CDR3 amino acid sequence plus V-gene family, and excluded reads lacking a unique V-gene family. A later analysis removed roughly 590 highly shared, low-generation-probability nucleotide sequences to deal with suspected cross-contamination and a sequencing artifact. In a later analysis, a clonal expansion index for each public chain was calculated from normalized within-repertoire ranks of inferred template counts. In a later analysis, generation probabilities were computed using a VDJ recombination model fitted to out-of-frame rearrangements, and the results were checked against IGoR. In a later analysis, TCR-TCR, TCR-HLA and TCR-CMV co-occurrence was scored with hypergeometric tests, and a repertoire-size bias correction was applied to TCR pairs. False discovery rates were estimated in a later analysis by permuting HLA or CMV assignments 20 times. In a later analysis, co-occurring TCRs were grouped using DBSCAN, with TCRdist sequence similarity added in when clustering inside HLA-allele-positive subsets. Co-occurrence clustering excluded repertoires with fewer than 30,000 or more than 120,000 public chains, plus five with anomalous nucleotide sharing. In its TCRdb copy, this immuneACCESS table keeps in-frame sequences only and misses some clones. Where compared with another copy, unresolved V genes explain less than half of these, and the others have no known cause. For V, J and clone size, that table is used; D and trimming come from the DNA. This sample is represented by approximately 250,000 clones; around 78% of them were singletons. The ten largest clones capture around 0.44% of the sample.

CDR1 GTSNPN and CDR2 SVGIG are derived from the germline V gene (reference sequence). The junction shows trimming of 2 bases on V and 10 bases on J, plus 14 bases between the germline ends. The CDR3 measures 12 amino acids from cysteine to phenylalanine. Here the CDR3 DNA is all that survives: 36 bases in frame from base 1. Note on this clone: Its binding antigen is unknown. Base quality data are lacking; no much larger clone is found one base away.

The cohort was made up of 650 to 700 healthy bone marrow donors. Cohort members were all nominally healthy when sampled, although unrecorded immune exposures were likely present. The donor tested CMV seronegative and was one of the 352 seronegative cohort members. Each donor provided a peripheral blood sample, and peripheral blood mononuclear cells were used for TCR beta sequencing. The Qiagen DNeasy Blood Extraction Kit was used to extract genomic DNA from the blood cell samples. Source material: PBMCs. The rearrangement joined TRBV30 to TRBJ1-1; the D gene remains uncertain. The source of this sequence is a boy between 5 and 17 years old in good health and CMV-seronegative. The CDR3 reads CAWSSTPSGAFF. The bases read TGTGCCTGGAGTTCTACCCCGTCGGGAGCTTTCTTT.